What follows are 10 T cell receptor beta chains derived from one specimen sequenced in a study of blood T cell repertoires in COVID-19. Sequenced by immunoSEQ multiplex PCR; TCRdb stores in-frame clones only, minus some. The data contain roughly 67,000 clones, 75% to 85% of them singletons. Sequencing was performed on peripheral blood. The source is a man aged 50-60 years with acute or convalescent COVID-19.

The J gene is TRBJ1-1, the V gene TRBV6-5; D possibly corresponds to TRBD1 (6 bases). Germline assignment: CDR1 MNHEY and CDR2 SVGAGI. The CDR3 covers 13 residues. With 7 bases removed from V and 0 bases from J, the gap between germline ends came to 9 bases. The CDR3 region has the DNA TGTGCCAGCACCGGACAGATGAACACTGAAGCTTTCTTT. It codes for CASTGQMNTEAFF.

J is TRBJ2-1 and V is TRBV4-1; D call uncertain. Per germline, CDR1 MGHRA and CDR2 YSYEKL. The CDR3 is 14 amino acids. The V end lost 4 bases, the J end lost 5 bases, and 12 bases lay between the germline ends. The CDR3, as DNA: TGCGCCAGCAGCCTCATGCCCCTAAACAATGAGCAGTTCTTC. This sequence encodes CASSLMPLNNEQFF.

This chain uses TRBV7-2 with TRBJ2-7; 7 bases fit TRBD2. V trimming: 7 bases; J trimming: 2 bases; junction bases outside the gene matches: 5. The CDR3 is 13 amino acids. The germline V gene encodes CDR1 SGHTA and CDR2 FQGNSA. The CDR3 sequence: CASTRGTTYEQYF. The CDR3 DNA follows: TGTGCCAGCACCCGGGGGACTACCTACGAGCAGTACTTC.

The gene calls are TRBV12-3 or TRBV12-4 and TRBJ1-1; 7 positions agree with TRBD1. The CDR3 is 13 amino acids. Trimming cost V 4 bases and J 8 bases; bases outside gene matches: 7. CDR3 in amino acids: CASSSTGREEAFF. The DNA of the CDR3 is TGTGCCAGCAGTTCGACAGGGCGTGAAGAAGCTTTCTTT.

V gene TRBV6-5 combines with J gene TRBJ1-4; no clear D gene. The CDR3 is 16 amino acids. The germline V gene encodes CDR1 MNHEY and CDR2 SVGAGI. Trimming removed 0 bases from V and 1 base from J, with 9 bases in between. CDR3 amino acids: CASSYSWERTNEKLFF. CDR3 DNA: TGTGCCAGCAGTTACTCGTGGGAGCGAACTAATGAAAAACTGTTTTTT.

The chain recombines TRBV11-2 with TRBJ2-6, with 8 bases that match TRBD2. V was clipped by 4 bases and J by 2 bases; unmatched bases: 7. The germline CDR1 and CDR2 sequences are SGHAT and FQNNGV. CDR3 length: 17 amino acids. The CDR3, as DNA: TGTGCCAGCAGCTCCGGGAGGGGGGGCGCTGGGGCCAACGTCCTGACTTTC. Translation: CASSSGRGGAGANVLTF.

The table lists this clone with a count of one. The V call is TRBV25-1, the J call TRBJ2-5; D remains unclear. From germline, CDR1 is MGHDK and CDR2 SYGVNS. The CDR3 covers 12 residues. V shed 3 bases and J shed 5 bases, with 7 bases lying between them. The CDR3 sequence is CASSDFLETQYF. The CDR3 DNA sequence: TGTGCCAGCAGTGACTTTCTTGAGACCCAGTACTTC.

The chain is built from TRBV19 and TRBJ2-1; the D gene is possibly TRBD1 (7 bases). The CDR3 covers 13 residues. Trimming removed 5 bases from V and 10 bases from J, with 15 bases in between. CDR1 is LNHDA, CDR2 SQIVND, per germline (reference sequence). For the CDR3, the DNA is TGTGCCAGTAGTTCCAACCAGGGGGGCGAGCAGTTCTTC. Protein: CASSSNQGGEQFF.

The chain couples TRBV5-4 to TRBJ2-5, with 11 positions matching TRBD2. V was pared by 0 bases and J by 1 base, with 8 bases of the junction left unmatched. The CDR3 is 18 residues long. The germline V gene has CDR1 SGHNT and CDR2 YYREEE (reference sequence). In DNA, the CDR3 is TGTGCCAGCAGCTTGGCTTGGGCTAGCGGGGGGTCCCAAGAGACCCAGTACTTC. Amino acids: CASSLAWASGGSQETQYF.

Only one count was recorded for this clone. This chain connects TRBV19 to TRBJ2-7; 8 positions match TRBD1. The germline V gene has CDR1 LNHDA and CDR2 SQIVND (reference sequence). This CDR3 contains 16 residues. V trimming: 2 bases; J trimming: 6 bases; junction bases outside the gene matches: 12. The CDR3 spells CASSIKIRDRGGEQYF. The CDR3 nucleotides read TGTGCCAGTAGTATAAAGATTCGAGACAGGGGCGGCGAGCAGTACTTC.